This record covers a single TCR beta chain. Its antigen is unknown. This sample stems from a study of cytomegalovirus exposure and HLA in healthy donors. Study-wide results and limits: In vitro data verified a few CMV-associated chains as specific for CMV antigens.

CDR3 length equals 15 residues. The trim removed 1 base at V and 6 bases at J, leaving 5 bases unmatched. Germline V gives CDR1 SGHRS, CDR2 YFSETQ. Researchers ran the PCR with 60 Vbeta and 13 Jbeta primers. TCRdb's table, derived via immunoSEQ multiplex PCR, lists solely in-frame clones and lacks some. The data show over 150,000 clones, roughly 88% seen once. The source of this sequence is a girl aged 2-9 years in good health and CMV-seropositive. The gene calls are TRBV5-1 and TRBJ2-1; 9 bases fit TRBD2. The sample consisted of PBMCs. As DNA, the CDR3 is TGCGCCAGCAGCTTGTCTTTAGCGGGAGTCAATGAGCAGTTCTTC. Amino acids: CASSLSLAGVNEQFF.